A selection of T cell receptor beta chains follows, all from one sample in a study of T cell responses to AZD1222 COVID-19 vaccine. Assay: immunoSEQ multiplex PCR; the TCRdb copy retains only in-frame clones and omits some. The sample holds about 55,000 clones, 87% seen once. The sample was peripheral blood, taken on day 0 of AZD1222 vaccination. These receptors all come from an adult in good health. The CDR3 runs from the conserved cysteine through the conserved F or W. The D gene is left open where the match is weak. Where a row states a size, it is once, few, many or the class of an expanded clone; other rows omit it.

cdr3_nt cdr3_aa v_call clone_size j_call d_call
TGTGCCAGCCGACAGGGGGGTGGTTGGAGCTATGGCTACACCTTC CASRQGGGWSYGYTF TRBV19 . TRBJ1-2 TRBD1
TGTGCCACCAGTGACTCGGTCAGGGACTATGGCTACACCTTC CATSDSVRDYGYTF TRBV24-1 . TRBJ1-2 .
TGTGCCAGTAGCCCCCAACCCCGGTTGACCTCCTACGAGCAGTACTTC CASSPQPRLTSYEQYF TRBV19 . TRBJ2-7 .
TGTGCCAGCAGTCGGACGACAGGGTCGGCCTATGGCTACACCTTC CASSRTTGSAYGYTF TRBV6-5 . TRBJ1-2 TRBD1
TGTGCCAGTAGTGACCGGGTCCTAGGGAATGAGCAGTTCTTC CASSDRVLGNEQFF TRBV19 . TRBJ2-1 .
TGTGCCACCAGTGATCCTGGACAGGGGTCCCCCAATGAGCAGTTCTTC CATSDPGQGSPNEQFF TRBV24-1 . TRBJ2-1 TRBD1
TGCGCCAGCAGCTTCCGTCCCCCCAAGGGACCCAGAGTACAAGAGACCCAGTACTTC CASSFRPPKGPRVQETQYF TRBV5-1 . TRBJ2-5 .
TGTGCCAGTAGTTTCGGGACTAGCGGGGGGGCATATACGCAGTATTTT CASSFGTSGGAYTQYF TRBV19 . TRBJ2-3 TRBD2
TGTGCCAGCAGCGTAGATGAAGCGTACGAGCAGTACTTC CASSVDEAYEQYF TRBV9 . TRBJ2-7 .
TGTGCCAGCAGTCCCGGGAGGGCCTACGAGCAGTACTTC CASSPGRAYEQYF TRBV27 . TRBJ2-7 TRBD2
TGTGCCTGGGGACTCGGTAGGTACGAGCAGTACTTC CAWGLGRYEQYF TRBV30 . TRBJ2-7 .
TGTGCCAGTAGTCATCGGGAAAGCACCGGGGAGCTGTTTTTT CASSHRESTGELFF TRBV19 . TRBJ2-2 .
TGTGCCAGCAGTGAAAGCTGGGGTGGGGGAGCTAACTATGGCTACACCTTC CASSESWGGGANYGYTF TRBV6-1 . TRBJ1-2 .
TGTGCCAGTACCTCATTACCCTACACAGATACGCAGTATTTT CASTSLPYTDTQYF TRBV19 . TRBJ2-3 .
TGTGCCAGCAGTATATCACAGGTCCCCTACGAGCAGTACTTC CASSISQVPYEQYF TRBV7-2 . TRBJ2-7 .
TGTGCCTGGAGTTGGCCCCCGAACACTGAAGCTTTCTTT CAWSWPPNTEAFF TRBV30 few TRBJ1-1 .
TGTGCCAGCAGTTTTTTAGCAAACACTGAAGCTTTCTTT CASSFLANTEAFF TRBV12-3/TRBV12-4 . TRBJ1-1 .
TGTGCCAGCAGTGAACGGGGTGCCTCTGGAAACACCATATATTTT CASSERGASGNTIYF TRBV2 once TRBJ1-3 .
TGTGCCAGCAGTGAACAGCCCATGAACACTGAAGCTTTCTTT CASSEQPMNTEAFF TRBV2 . TRBJ1-1 .
TGTGCCAGCAGCTCCTTTGAGGGGGCCGGGGAGCTGTTTTTT CASSSFEGAGELFF TRBV7-6 . TRBJ2-2 .